This T cell receptor (beta chain) was observed in a study of low-dose radiotherapy and immunotherapy resistance in tumors. TRAV- and TRBV-specific primers primed first-strand cDNA, covering alpha and beta chains. TCR amplification used around 19 PCR cycles, a constant-region primer and a V-primer adapter. TCRdb itself ran the reads through MiXCR, one entry per CDR3 protein. The sample contains 39,000 or so distinct CDR3 sequences, more than 20% of which appear only once. Specified time point: after trial treatment. Treatment denoted: LDRT plus nivolumab, ipilimumab, low-dose cyclophosphamide and aspirin (RACIN trial). Germline lookup yields CDR1 MNHNY and CDR2 SVGAGI (reference sequence). The CDR3 runs to 12 residues. This clonotype was seen ten or more times.

The sample here was PBMCs, taken after low-dose radiotherapy plus immunotherapy. The chain employs TRBV6-6 and TRBJ2-3; D ambiguous. This clonotype originated in a female donor with ovarian cancer. The CDR3 spells CAHGGFADTQYF. CDR3 in DNA: TGTGCACATGGTGGGTTCGCAGATACGCAGTATTTT.